These 26 T cell receptor beta chains came from one sample sequenced in a study of vaccination and CD4 T cells after COVID-19. An Oncomine TCR Beta short-read assay was used to sequence the DNA from cultured CD4+ T cells. TCRdb reanalysed the PCR reads using MiXCR and keeps one entry per CDR3 protein. Found here are around 16,000 distinct CDR3 sequences, 50% of them singletons; the top ten hold about 12%. These receptors have no known antigen. Treatment defined: approximately 9-day PBMC culture with coronavirus spike peptide pools or control peptides (ViraFEST assay). Sequencing was done on a sample of CD4+ T cells from blood, cultured in vitro. The receptors come from a human donor who had recovered from COVID-19.

The chain combines TRBV6-1 with TRBJ1-3; possible D gene TRBD1, 6 bases. Germline V CDR1 and CDR2: MNHNS, SASEGT. V was cut by 4 bases and J by 0 bases, with 16 bases left in between. The length of the CDR3 is 17 residues. The CDR3 here is CASSASPGGPSGNTIYF. For the CDR3, the DNA is TGTGCCAGCAGTGCTAGCCCTGGGGGCCCCTCTGGAAACACCATATATTTT.

This sequence joins TRBV20-1 and TRBJ1-2; no reliable D call. Trimming took 2 bases from V and 12 from J, leaving 13 bases between them. The CDR3 has 11 residues. CDR1 and CDR2 from the germline V gene are DFQATT and SNEGSKA (reference sequence). CDR3 in DNA: TGCAGTGCTAGATCCAGCGCACCGGACACCTTC. It codes for CSARSSAPDTF.

V and J are TRBV27 and TRBJ2-7, with TRBD1 identical over 9 bases. This CDR3 has 14 residues. The V and J ends lost 3 bases and 1 base, in that order; junction bases with no gene match: 1. Germline CDR1 reads MNHEY; CDR2 reads SMNVEV (reference sequence). The CDR3 is CASSFGQGSYEQYF. For the CDR3, the DNA is TGTGCCAGCAGTTTCGGACAGGGGTCCTACGAGCAGTACTTC.

The V and J genes are TRBV5-4 and TRBJ1-1, with TRBD1 as a possible D gene (5 bases). V was cut by 4 bases and J by 4 bases, with 14 bases left in between. Germline assignment: CDR1 SGHNT and CDR2 YYREEE (reference sequence). The CDR3 has 14 amino acids. The CDR3 spells CASSNGGISTEAFF. The CDR3 region has the DNA TGTGCCAGCAGCAACGGGGGAATTAGCACTGAAGCTTTCTTT. Based on the CDR3 plus reference TRBV5-4 and TRBJ1-1, the full variable domain is ETGVTQSPTHLIKTRGQQVTLRCSSQSGHNTVSWYQQALGQGPQFIFQYYREEENGRGNFPPRFSGLQFPNYSSELNVNALELDDSALYLCASSNGGISTEAFFGQGTRLTVV.

This chain uses TRBV19 with TRBJ1-1; weak D call: TRBD1 (5 bases). The CDR3 covers 15 residues. With 7 bases removed from V and 4 bases from J, the gap between germline ends came to 19 bases. Germline V CDR1 and CDR2: LNHDA, SQIVND (reference sequence). CDR3 in amino acids: CASTPGGIRGTEAFF. The CDR3 coding sequence is TGTGCCAGTACCCCCGGAGGGATAAGGGGCACTGAAGCTTTCTTT.

V gene TRBV2 combines with J gene TRBJ2-1; D not resolved. CDR1 and CDR2 (germline): SNHLY, FYNNEI. Between the trimmed V and J ends, which lost 7 bases and 3 bases, there was a span of 7 bases. The CDR3 covers 12 residues. CDR3 DNA: TGTGCCAGCACTTCGGACTACAATGAGCAGTTCTTC. This encodes CASTSDYNEQFF.

This clonotype was seen only a few times. The chain couples TRBV6-1 to TRBJ2-2; D may be TRBD2 (6 bases). V lost 7 bases and J 4 bases, leaving 13 bases between the germline ends. Per the germline V gene, CDR1 is MNHNS and CDR2 is SASEGT. CDR3 length equals 14 residues. CDR3 DNA: TGTGCCAGCAAGTTAGCGCGGGGCACCGGGGAGCTGTTTTTT. Amino acid sequence: CASKLARGTGELFF.

The genes are TRBV11-3 and TRBJ2-7; 9 positions match TRBD1. The CDR3 runs 15 residues. The V and J ends lost 2 bases and 9 bases, in that order; junction bases with no gene match: 11. Germline V gene data show CDR1 as SGHNT and CDR2 as YENEEA. The CDR3 DNA is TGTGCCAGCAGCTTAATTTTTGGGACAGGGACGGTGCAGTACTTC. As protein: CASSLIFGTGTVQYF.

The chain combines TRBV11-2 with TRBJ2-1; possibly TRBD1 for D (7 bases). Germline V CDR1 and CDR2: SGHAT, FQNNGV. The V end lost 3 bases, the J end lost 10 bases, and 16 bases lay between the germline ends. The CDR3 is made up of 14 amino acids. The CDR3 reads CASSFRGEAKEQFF. CDR3 nucleotides: TGTGCCAGCAGCTTCAGGGGGGAAGCCAAAGAGCAGTTCTTC.

The chain uses TRBV28 and TRBJ2-5; 8 bases are shared with TRBD2. CDR3 length: 15 amino acids. Germline-derived CDR1 and CDR2 are MDHEN and SYDVKM. The V gene end was trimmed by 2 bases and the J gene end by 1 base; junction bases not matched to a gene: 3. The CDR3 DNA reads TGTGCCAGCAGTTTAGGCGGGGGGCGCCAAGAGACCCAGTACTTC. Translating it yields CASSLGGGRQETQYF.

This chain links TRBV6-1 with TRBJ2-4; the match to TRBD1 covers 7 bases. V lost 10 bases to trimming and J lost 1 base; unmatched junction nucleotides: 16. Germline V gene data show CDR1 as MNHNS and CDR2 as SASEGT. CDR3 length: 17 amino acids. The CDR3 region is CATRRFDRAGAKNIQYF. CDR3 nucleotides: TGTGCCACCCGGAGGTTTGACAGGGCTGGCGCCAAAAACATTCAGTACTTC.

The rearrangement uses TRBV25-1 and TRBJ1-2; 7 bases align to TRBD1. Germline V lookup: CDR1 MGHDK, CDR2 SYGVNS. This CDR3 comprises 15 residues. After removal of 2 bases from V and 4 bases from J, the junction contained 7 bases not matched to a gene. The CDR3 DNA reads TGTGCCAGCAGTGAAACTGACGGGACAGTCTATGGCTACACCTTC. Translated: CASSETDGTVYGYTF.

The CDR3 loop is CASSSKQGANYNEQFF. CDR3 DNA sequence: TGTGCCAGCAGCTCTAAACAGGGGGCAAACTACAATGAGCAGTTCTTC. The chain uses TRBV6-4 and TRBJ2-1, with TRBD1 matching over 9 bases. J gave up 3 bases and V 6 bases, and 9 bases lay outside the gene matches. The CDR3 consists of 16 residues. Germline CDR1 MRHNA, CDR2 SNTAGT.

This clonotype was seen a handful of times. This chain uses TRBV20-1 with TRBJ2-7, with D maybe TRBD1 (6 bases). The CDR3 has 16 residues. Germline lookup yields CDR1 DFQATT and CDR2 SNEGSKA (reference sequence). Trimming stripped 1 base from V and 2 bases from J, with 18 bases between. In DNA form, the CDR3 reads TGCAGTGCTAGAGTCCAGAGGGACAACCCGCCCTACGAGCAGTACTTC. This sequence encodes CSARVQRDNPPYEQYF.

V and J are TRBV5-1 and TRBJ1-5, with D possibly being TRBD1 (5 bases). V was cut by 0 bases and J by 6 bases, with 13 bases left in between. CDR1 is SGHRS, CDR2 YFSETQ, per germline. The CDR3 contains 15 residues. CDR3 DNA sequence: TGCGCCAGCAGCTTGGATGCAGGGCCTGCTCAGCCCCAGCATTTT. Its translation: CASSLDAGPAQPQHF.

This chain connects TRBV7-2 to TRBJ2-3, with D perhaps TRBD1 (5 bases). CDR1 and CDR2 from the germline V gene are SGHTA and FQGNSA. V was pared by 3 bases and J by 5 bases, with 12 bases between. The CDR3 spans 14 residues. CDR3 coding DNA: TGTGCCAGCAGCTTTTACCAGGGATTAGATACGCAGTATTTT. Translation: CASSFYQGLDTQYF.

V usage is TRBV20-1 and J usage is TRBJ2-7; 7 bases fit TRBD2. The CDR3 has 14 amino acids. Germline assignment: CDR1 DFQATT and CDR2 SNEGSKA (reference sequence). The J segment lost 0 bases and the V segment lost 5 bases, leaving 7 bases of the junction unmatched. Here the CDR3 reads CSAPSGGGSYEQYF. The CDR3 DNA sequence: TGCAGTGCTCCTAGCGGTGGGGGCTCCTACGAGCAGTACTTC.

The rearrangement uses TRBV18 and TRBJ1-1, with 9 bases matching TRBD1. CDR1 KGHSH and CDR2 LQKENI come from the germline V gene. This CDR3 has 13 residues. Trimming took 0 bases from V and 10 from J; bases not matched to a gene: 3. The CDR3 sequence is CASSPPGQGGAFF. CDR3 coding DNA: TGTGCCAGCTCACCACCGGGACAGGGAGGAGCTTTCTTT.

The V call is TRBV19, the J call TRBJ1-3; 8 bases are shared with TRBD1. Germline-derived CDR1 and CDR2 are LNHDA and SQIVND (reference sequence). The V and J ends lost 3 bases and 2 bases, in that order; junction bases with no gene match: 3. This CDR3 spans 15 amino acids. The CDR3, as DNA: TGTGCCAGTAGTATCGACAGGGGAGCTGGAAACACCATATATTTT. Its translation: CASSIDRGAGNTIYF. The whole variable domain, remainder taken from reference TRBV19 and TRBJ1-3, is DGGITQSPKYLFRKEGQNVTLSCEQNLNHDAMYWYRQDPGQGLRLIYYSQIVNDFQKGDIAEGYSVSREKKESFPLTVTSAQKNPTAFYLCASSIDRGAGNTIYFGEGSWLTVV.

This clonotype appeared a few times. The genes are TRBV27 and TRBJ1-3; a possible D gene is TRBD1 (5 bases). Trimming shortened V by 6 bases and J by 2 bases, and 11 bases separated the two germline ends. The CDR3 is made up of 14 amino acids. Per germline, CDR1 MNHEY and CDR2 SMNVEV (reference sequence). CDR3 DNA sequence: TGTGCCAGCAGACCCGCGGGGGCTGGAAACACCATATATTTT. Translating it yields CASRPAGAGNTIYF.

This clonotype was seen more than once but under ten times. The rearrangement links TRBV7-2 to TRBJ1-1; no clear D gene. V lost 1 base to trimming and J lost 4 bases, with 10 bases between them. Germline loops: CDR1 SGHTA, CDR2 FQGNSA. CDR3 length: 14 residues. The CDR3 spells CASSLGLPGTEAFF. The DNA for the CDR3 is TGTGCCAGCAGCTTAGGACTCCCCGGCACTGAAGCTTTCTTT.

V gene TRBV7-6 combines with J gene TRBJ2-1, with D tentatively TRBD1 or TRBD2 (6 bases each). The CDR3 is made up of 13 amino acids. Trimming pared 2 bases from V and 10 bases from J, leaving 12 bases between. CDR1 and CDR2 from the germline V gene are SGHVS and FNYEAQ. CDR3 coding DNA: TGTGCCAGCAGCTTAAGGGGGGCCAACGAGCAGTTCTTC. It translates to CASSLRGANEQFF.

This clonotype was counted only a few times. The rearrangement links TRBV7-2 to TRBJ1-1, with D unresolved. This CDR3 is 13 amino acids long. V dropped 4 bases and J dropped 5 bases, with 11 bases sitting between them. From germline, CDR1 is SGHTA and CDR2 FQGNSA. The chain's CDR3 is CASSSPYGTEAFF. In DNA, the CDR3 is TGTGCCAGCAGCTCCCCTTATGGGACTGAAGCTTTCTTT.

This chain uses TRBV19 with TRBJ1-5; 10 bases map to TRBD1. The CDR3 is made up of 16 amino acids. J was trimmed by 6 bases and V by 3 bases; bases with no gene match: 8. Per germline, CDR1 LNHDA and CDR2 SQIVND (reference sequence). The CDR3, as DNA: TGTGCCAGTAGTATGGCCGGGACAGGGGACGGTCAGCCCCAGCATTTT. This encodes CASSMAGTGDGQPQHF.

This clonotype was seen more than once but under ten times. The V gene is TRBV24-1, the J gene TRBJ2-1; 11 nucleotides align to TRBD2. Germline V gene lookup returns CDR1 KGHDR and CDR2 SFDVKD. The ends lost 3 bases at V and 0 bases at J; junction bases unmatched: 6. The CDR3 is 18 residues long. CDR3 DNA: TGTGCCACCAGTGATCGGTATAGCGGGAGGGCCTCCTACAATGAGCAGTTCTTC. It encodes CATSDRYSGRASYNEQFF.

The chain carries TRBV7-2 and TRBJ2-7; a possible D gene is TRBD2 (6 bases). The CDR3 runs to 12 residues. The V and J ends lost 5 bases and 6 bases respectively, with 11 bases between them. Germline-derived CDR1 and CDR2 are SGHTA and FQGNSA. The CDR3 DNA sequence: TGTGCCAGCAGCCTCCCCGGGGGCGAGCAGTACTTC. This sequence encodes CASSLPGGEQYF.